The source of this T cell receptor beta chain is a study of T cell clones after liver transplantation. Study information: Graft-donor-reactive sequences were compared with third-party-reactive TCRbeta sequences from pre-transplant mixed lymphocyte reactions. Samples came pre-transplant, pre-randomization before withdrawal, and post-randomization after withdrawal ended. The study's findings and limits: In two subjects, few donor cells limited the measurable donor-reactive repertoire.

Repertoires were generated with immunoSEQ multiplex PCR, while TCRdb's copy carries only in-frame clones and drops some. Among about 120,000 clones listed, around nine tenths were seen once. CD3+CD4+ and CD3+CD8+ cells were FACS-sorted from thawed unstimulated PBMCs. Turning to this clone: Its antigen remains unknown.

This clonotype originated in a human patient who received a liver transplant. These T cells may partly come from the graft donor. This sample comprised CD4+ T cells from blood, obtained 12 months after liver transplant.

The CDR3 coding sequence is TGCGCCAGCAGCGCGGGTGGATTTGGAAACACCATATATTTT. It encodes CASSAGGFGNTIYF. The chain is built from TRBV5-1 and TRBJ1-3; D remains unclear. This CDR3 contains 14 residues. Trimming took 4 bases from V and 3 from J, leaving 11 bases between them. Germline V gene sequence: CDR1 SGHRS, CDR2 YFSETQ.